This T cell receptor (beta chain) was captured in a study of cytomegalovirus exposure and HLA in healthy donors. For the study at large: Later analysis reported that the 120 validation repertoires shared the platform of the roughly 700 first-cohort repertoires. General study results and limits: Later, an analysis found that TCR clusters from the first cohort tended to co-occur in the 120 or so validation repertoires. Cytomegalovirus status was reportedly diagnosed by the classifier with high specificity and sensitivity.

TCRdb's copy holds only in-frame clones and misses some; the assay was immunoSEQ multiplex PCR. The profile shows 95,000 to 150,000 clones, around 96% of them singletons. This CDR3 has 16 amino acids. Trimming took off 0 bases at V and 4 bases at J, with 16 bases between the two ends. Germline V gene sequence: CDR1 SEHNR, CDR2 FQNEAQ (reference sequence). About this clone: Its antigen is undetermined.

Donors were drawn from the approximately 120-subject validation cohort, separate from the approximately 640-subject first cohort. The receptor comes from a man aged 18 to 29 in good health and CMV-seronegative. The V call is TRBV7-9, the J call TRBJ2-7; D may be TRBD2 (5 bases). The sequenced material came from PBMCs. The CDR3 sequence is CASSLARAAYTYEQYF. The DNA for the CDR3 is TGTGCCAGCAGCTTAGCGCGGGCAGCCTACACATACGAGCAGTACTTC.